This paragraph reports one T cell receptor (beta chain). Its antigen remains unknown. The sample comes from a study of shared clonotypes between healthy human individuals. Turning to the study itself: Each donor had three CD4 naive, three CD4 memory, two CD8 naive and one CD8 memory plate. General study results and limits: Few donors restricted represented genetic and exposure-history diversity.

The CDR3 is 16 residues long. Per the germline V gene, CDR1 is SEHNR and CDR2 is FQNEAQ (reference sequence). The V and J ends lost 5 bases and 0 bases respectively, with 16 bases between them. Every contributor of samples was a Caucasian grown-up residing in Nashville, Tennessee. Genomic DNA belonging to each subset was distributed in equal measure over several immunoSEQ plates. Sequencing was performed with immunoSEQ multiplex PCR; in TCRdb, only in-frame clones are kept and a portion is missing. The data hold 2 million to 3 million clones, with under 95% observed a single time. The genes are TRBV7-9 and TRBJ1-1, with D possibly being TRBD1 (6 bases). Input material: naive CD4+ T cells from PBMCs. The subset: CD45RA+ positively selected. This receptor was obtained from a man aged 18 to 29 in good health. Some clones in this sample may be carry-over from other donors' samples. The CDR3: CASSLGEWTVNTEAFF. CDR3 DNA: TGTGCCAGCAGCCTGGGGGAATGGACAGTGAACACTGAAGCTTTCTTT.